These 8 T cell receptor beta chains originate from one sample sequenced in a study of T cell responses to AZD1222 COVID-19 vaccine. The assay was immunoSEQ multiplex PCR, and TCRdb's table has in-frame clones only and misses some. In the table there are roughly 42,000 clones, around 82% of which are singletons. The specimen comprised peripheral blood, sampled on day 0 of AZD1222 vaccination. The receptors shown here come from an adult in good health.

The rearrangement joins TRBV5-4 to TRBJ1-3, with D perhaps TRBD1 (5 bases). Germline V lookup: CDR1 SGHNT, CDR2 YYREEE (reference sequence). V was pared by 2 bases and J by 0 bases, with 6 bases between. The CDR3 totals 14 residues. CDR3: CASSLDSSGNTIYF. The CDR3 nucleotides are TGTGCCAGCAGCTTAGACAGCTCTGGAAACACCATATATTTT. Drawing the rest from reference TRBV5-4 and TRBJ1-3, the complete variable domain is ETGVTQSPTHLIKTRGQQVTLRCSSQSGHNTVSWYQQALGQGPQFIFQYYREEENGRGNFPPRFSGLQFPNYSSELNVNALELDDSALYLCASSLDSSGNTIYFGEGSWLTVV.

The chain links TRBV19 to TRBJ1-1; D call uncertain. The germline V gene encodes CDR1 LNHDA and CDR2 SQIVND (reference sequence). V lost 1 base and J 0 bases, leaving 12 bases between the germline ends. The CDR3 spans 16 residues. DNA of the CDR3: TGTGCCAGTAGTATAGCGGTCGGGCTAATGAACACTGAAGCTTTCTTT. This sequence encodes CASSIAVGLMNTEAFF. The full variable domain, with the rest looked up from reference TRBV19 and TRBJ1-1, is DGGITQSPKYLFRKEGQNVTLSCEQNLNHDAMYWYRQDPGQGLRLIYYSQIVNDFQKGDIAEGYSVSREKKESFPLTVTSAQKNPTAFYLCASSIAVGLMNTEAFFGQGTRLTVV.

This chain links TRBV2 with TRBJ2-2; D may match TRBD1 or TRBD2 (6 bases each). The CDR3 consists of 14 residues. Germline V gene lookup returns CDR1 SNHLY and CDR2 FYNNEI. Between the trimmed V and J ends, which lost 6 bases and 1 base, there was a span of 9 bases. Written as DNA, the CDR3 is TGTGCCAGCAGCGGGGGACAGAACACCGGGGAGCTGTTTTTT. Translation gives CASSGGQNTGELFF.

The chain joins TRBV19 to TRBJ1-1; no clear D gene. Germline-derived CDR1 and CDR2 are LNHDA and SQIVND (reference sequence). V was pared by 10 bases and J by 0 bases, with 12 bases between. The CDR3 has 13 amino acids. This CDR3 is CAKYKELNTEAFF. CDR3 nucleotide sequence: TGTGCCAAGTACAAGGAACTGAACACTGAAGCTTTCTTT. The full variable domain, completed using reference TRBV19 and TRBJ1-1, is DGGITQSPKYLFRKEGQNVTLSCEQNLNHDAMYWYRQDPGQGLRLIYYSQIVNDFQKGDIAEGYSVSREKKESFPLTVTSAQKNPTAFYLCAKYKELNTEAFFGQGTRLTVV.

The chain is built from TRBV6-5 and TRBJ1-5, with TRBD1 identical over 7 bases. Germline assignment: CDR1 MNHEY and CDR2 SVGAGI. With V trimmed by 0 bases and J by 5 bases, 4 bases remained unmatched. The CDR3 is made up of 15 amino acids. The CDR3 protein is CASSYSSRGDQPQHF. CDR3 nucleotides: TGTGCCAGCAGTTACTCAAGCAGGGGGGATCAGCCCCAGCATTTT.

The rearrangement uses TRBV6-2 or TRBV6-3 and TRBJ2-7, with 10 bases that match TRBD1. The CDR3 totals 15 residues. CDR1 is MNHEY and CDR2 is SVGEGT in the germline V gene. Trimming cost V 2 bases and J 2 bases; bases outside gene matches: 3. The CDR3 nucleotides read TGTGCCAGCAGTTACCGGGGACAGGGGACCTACGAGCAGTACTTC. Translating gives CASSYRGQGTYEQYF.

The chain recombines TRBV7-8 with TRBJ1-3; D unclear. V was trimmed by 1 base and J by 5 bases, leaving 6 bases between them. The CDR3 runs 13 residues. Germline V gene data show CDR1 as SGHVS and CDR2 as FQNEAQ. As DNA, the CDR3 is TGTGCCAGCAGCTTAGAATACCGAAACACCATATATTTT. It translates to CASSLEYRNTIYF. The whole variable domain, remainder taken from reference TRBV7-8 and TRBJ1-3, is GAGVSQSPRYKVAKRGQDVALRCDPISGHVSLFWYQQALGQGPEFLTYFQNEAQLDKSGLPSDRFFAERPEGSVSTLKIQRTQQEDSAVYLCASSLEYRNTIYFGEGSWLTVV.

The chain has TRBV7-2 and TRBJ1-5; unclear D gene. The CDR3 is 15 amino acids. Trimming cost V 0 bases and J 1 base, with 7 bases left between them. From germline, CDR1 is SGHTA and CDR2 FQGNSA. The CDR3 loop is CASSLASDSNQPQHF. As DNA, the CDR3 is TGTGCCAGCAGCTTAGCAAGCGACAGCAATCAGCCCCAGCATTTT.